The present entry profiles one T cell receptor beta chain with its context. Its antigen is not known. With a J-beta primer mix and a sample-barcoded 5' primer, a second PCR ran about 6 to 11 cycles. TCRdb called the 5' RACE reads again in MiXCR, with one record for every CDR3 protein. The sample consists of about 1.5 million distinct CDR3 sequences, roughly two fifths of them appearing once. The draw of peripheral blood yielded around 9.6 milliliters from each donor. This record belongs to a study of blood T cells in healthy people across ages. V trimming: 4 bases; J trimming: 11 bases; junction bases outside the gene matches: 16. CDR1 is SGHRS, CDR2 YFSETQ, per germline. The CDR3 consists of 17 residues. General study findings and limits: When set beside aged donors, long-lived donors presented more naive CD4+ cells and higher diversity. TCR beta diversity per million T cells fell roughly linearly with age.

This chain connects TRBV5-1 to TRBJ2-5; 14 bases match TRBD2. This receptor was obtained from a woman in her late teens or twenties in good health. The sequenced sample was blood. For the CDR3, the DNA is TGCGCCAGCAGCCCCACCTTGGGACTAGCGGGAGAGAATGAGCAGTACTTC. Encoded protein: CASSPTLGLAGENEQYF.